This paragraph reports one T cell receptor (beta chain). Its antigen remains unknown. The donors were part of the roughly 130-subject validation cohort, which stood apart from the approximately 700-subject first cohort. This sample was included in a study of cytomegalovirus exposure and HLA in healthy donors. General study results and limits: In the approximately 120 validation repertoires, a later analysis found that first-cohort TCR clusters tended to co-occur. There were 164 TCR beta chains listed as cytomegalovirus-associated.

Germline lookup yields CDR1 SGHAT and CDR2 FQNNGV. CDR3 size: 16 residues. V was shortened by 2 bases and J by 2 bases, with 12 bases between the two germline ends. Only in-frame clones appear in the TCRdb table, and some are missing; sequencing was by immunoSEQ multiplex PCR. The repertoire holds about 170,000 clones, with roughly 89% as singletons. The chain employs TRBV11-2 and TRBJ2-2; D is ambiguous. Sequenced material: PBMCs. This receptor was taken from a woman aged 25 to 39 in good health and CMV-seronegative. CDR3 nucleotides: TGTGCCAGCAGCTTAATCAGTCTTCTTAACACCGGGGAGCTGTTTTTT. It encodes CASSLISLLNTGELFF.